This T cell receptor (beta chain) was sequenced in a study of blood T cells in healthy people across ages (dated by TCRdb to between 2014 and 2017). With respect to the entire study: In model experiments, template switching captured about one uniquely barcoded TCR beta cDNA molecule for every two T cells. The study measured age-related changes in TCR beta repertoire diversity using deep sequencing normalized with unique cDNA molecular identifiers. Four age groups were formed from the donors: young (average about 16 years), middle-aged (approximately 42), aged (roughly 56) and long-lived (around 80). The study analyzed two additional independent replicas of 1 million unique cDNA reads from the same blood draw for two donors, one aged 18 to 30 and one aged 80 or older. General conclusions and limits of the study: There was a strong correlation between observed TCR beta diversity and the percentage of naive T cells measured by flow cytometry. Compared with the aged group, the long-lived group had more naive CD4+ T cells, fewer expanded clones and increased TCR diversity, a pattern suggesting age selection. As age increased, observed TCR beta diversity per million T cells dropped in a roughly linear way, and a significant reduction was already evident by age 40. Donor CMV infection status was unknown, potentially confounding age-related changes in expanded clonotypes. Since profiling was done on bulk unsorted PBMCs, naive and antigen-experienced compartments could not be conclusively compared. Estimates of total diversity from one million sequenced T cells were regarded as lower bounds and underestimates.

The CDR3 contains 15 residues, cysteine and phenylalanine counted. Solely the CDR3 DNA is kept, with 45 bases framed from the first base. CDR1 SQVTM and CDR2 ANQGSEA are derived from the germline V gene. Note on this clonotype: Its antigen has not been determined. A junction boundary mismatches the germline segment, possibly from a read error.

Library prep was done by 5' RACE. The data were produced on an Illumina HiSeq 2500. A second roughly 7 to 11 cycle PCR used a sample-barcoded 5' primer and a J-beta primer mix. Each TCR beta cDNA molecule received a unique molecular identifier from a template-switch 5' adaptor carrying 12 random nucleotides. Each sample yielded at least 3 million CDR3-containing paired-end reads. The Mint cDNA synthesis kit, primed by a TRBC-specific oligonucleotide, was used to synthesize first-strand cDNA from all RNA. Following uracil-DNA glycosylase treatment, a first 18-cycle PCR with universal primers M1SS and BC2_uni_R was performed on all cDNA. The authors' analysis ran thus. For normalization, 1 million high-quality reads were randomly selected from each sample, with every read carrying a distinct molecular identifier. Reads with shared molecular identifiers were discarded instead of being binned into consensus sequences. MiTCR, run with a Q25 quality threshold and the strictest error-elimination algorithm, handled CDR3 identification, clonotype clustering and error correction. Lower-bound total TCR beta diversity was estimated with a nonparametric unseen species model using Euler transformation. TCRdb cleaned the public reads at Q25 with fastp, built clones with MiXCR and kept in-frame beta chains. Identical CDR3 protein sequences are pooled into one entry, listed with their most common genes and DNA. TCRdb's processing, not the study's, gives the V and J calls here. For this sample there are under 1,100,000 distinct CDR3 sequences; under 30% appear just once. The biggest ten clones account for about 0.69% of the sample.

Systemically healthy Caucasian individuals from Russia, 35 to 50 in total and aged roughly 6 to 95 years, were included as donors. Each donor gave about 9.7 milliliters of peripheral blood, drawn into EDTA-treated Vacutainer tubes. Ficoll-Paque density-gradient centrifugation was used to isolate PBMCs, with at least 6.5 million per sample. Total RNA, at least 6 micrograms per sample, was extracted from PBMCs with Trizol reagent. For every donor, flow cytometry on a PBMC aliquot measured the percentage of naive CD45RAhigh/CD27high T cells. These data were also filed under a second study, of T cells of mothers and their children. The second study reports: Nine systemically healthy Caucasian individuals served as donors, namely three mothers together with their six children. cDNA synthesis consumed the entire amount of extracted RNA, loaded at about 1.5 ug RNA in each 15 ul reaction. In the second PCR, sample barcodes and 2-4 random nucleotides were introduced via the M1S primer. Over 9.5 million TCR beta CDR3 reads were obtained for each mother, and around 2.7 million reads were obtained for each child. In both related and unrelated pairs, thymic selection shapes the output of TCR recombination in a similar way, with inherited differences having only a minor effect. Normalized repertoire overlap was always found to be slightly, but never significantly, higher in related mother-child pairs than in unrelated mother-child pairs. No persistent microchimeric T cell clones were detected, at a sensitivity of approximately 90 clones per million clonotypes. The study used deep NGS to compare TCR beta repertoires of mothers and children, seeking features distinguishing related mother-child pairs from unrelated individuals. On average, the children were about 10 +/- 4 years old, while the mothers were about 38 +/- 4 years old. Libraries were sequenced on Illumina HiSeq 2000 with 100+100 nt paired-end reads after adapter ligation with NEBNext reagents. Mother and child libraries were prepared a month apart and sequenced in separate runs to prevent cross-contamination. Each donor had between roughly 450,000 and 2,300,000 distinct TCR beta clonotypes identified. Naive TCR beta clonotypes were estimated from low-frequency clonotypes matched to each donor's FACS-determined naive share, without sorting.

The rearranged chain carries TRBV29-1 and TRBJ1-2, with no D gene named confidently. The sample was blood. This sequence was found in a girl aged 2 to 10 in good health. The nucleotides are TGCGGCGTTGCAGGCTTGGACGGCTCGGATTATGGCTACACCTTC. Its product reads: CGVAGLDGSDYGYTF. The full variable domain, with segments outside the CDR3 supplied by the reference TRBV29-1 and TRBJ1-2 proteins, appears as SAVISQKPSRDICQRGTSLTIQCQVDSQVTMMFWYRQQPGQSLTLIATANQGSEATYESGFVIDKFPISRPNLTFSTLTVSNMSPEDSSIYLCGVAGLDGSDYGYTFGSGTRLTVV.